The rows below give T cell receptor beta chains drawn from one sample of a study of CD4+ T cells in melanoma. Generated by immunoSEQ multiplex PCR, the TCRdb table keeps only in-frame clones and is missing some. The data hold several thousand clones, with 50% to 75% observed a single time. Material: cells from a culture (not recorded whether cultured in vitro). These receptors all stem from a human donor with melanoma. CDR3s include the opening cysteine and the closing phenylalanine or tryptophan. Each record gives: D gene, V gene, clone size, J gene, CDR3 protein, CDR3 DNA. The D gene is left open where the match is weak. Size tells how often a clone was seen (once, few, many) or the class of an expanded clone, and some rows leave it out.

D gene: NA; V gene: TRBV28; clone size: NA; J gene: TRBJ1-4; CDR3 protein: CASSSSGRTNEKLFF; CDR3 DNA: TGTGCCAGCAGTTCGTCCGGACGTACTAATGAAAAACTGTTTTTT
D gene: TRBD2; V gene: TRBV5-5; clone size: NA; J gene: TRBJ2-1; CDR3 protein: CASSLEGRGGRPFF; CDR3 DNA: TGTGCCAGCAGCTTGGAAGGGCGGGGGGGCAGGCCGTTCTTC
D gene: TRBD1; V gene: TRBV19; clone size: once; J gene: TRBJ1-2; CDR3 protein: CASSSDRGLGGYTF; CDR3 DNA: TGTGCCAGTAGTTCGGACAGGGGGTTAGGAGGCTACACCTTC
D gene: TRBD2; V gene: TRBV28; clone size: NA; J gene: TRBJ2-7; CDR3 protein: CASSFGTSMSGEQYF; CDR3 DNA: TGTGCCAGCAGTTTCGGGACTAGCATGTCAGGGGAGCAGTACTTC
D gene: NA; V gene: TRBV6-5; clone size: medium-sized; J gene: TRBJ1-1; CDR3 protein: CASSYSPRSNTEAFF; CDR3 DNA: TGTGCCAGCAGTTACTCCCCACGGTCGAACACTGAAGCTTTCTTT
D gene: NA; V gene: TRBV4-3; clone size: NA; J gene: TRBJ1-1; CDR3 protein: CASSLTGNTEAFF; CDR3 DNA: TGCGCCAGCAGCCTGACGGGGAACACTGAAGCTTTCTTT
D gene: TRBD1; V gene: TRBV5-1; clone size: medium-sized; J gene: TRBJ1-2; CDR3 protein: CASSLAKAGGFYGYTF; CDR3 DNA: TGCGCCAGCAGCTTGGCCAAGGCAGGGGGCTTCTATGGCTACACCTTC
D gene: TRBD1; V gene: TRBV9; clone size: NA; J gene: TRBJ1-6; CDR3 protein: CASQQGLDNSPLHF; CDR3 DNA: TGTGCCAGCCAACAGGGGCTAGATAATTCACCCCTCCACTTT
D gene: NA; V gene: TRBV19; clone size: NA; J gene: TRBJ1-1; CDR3 protein: CASSSGLPRTEAFF; CDR3 DNA: TGTGCCAGTAGTTCAGGGCTTCCAAGGACTGAAGCTTTCTTT
D gene: NA; V gene: TRBV5-1; clone size: NA; J gene: TRBJ2-3; CDR3 protein: CASSFTARVAHTSDTQYF; CDR3 DNA: TGCGCCAGCAGCTTCACAGCCCGGGTGGCACACACATCAGATACGCAGTATTTT
D gene: NA; V gene: TRBV27; clone size: medium-sized; J gene: TRBJ1-1; CDR3 protein: CASSFLSPTAEAFF; CDR3 DNA: TGTGCCAGCAGTTTTCTCTCGCCGACAGCTGAAGCTTTCTTT
D gene: NA; V gene: TRBV6-5; clone size: NA; J gene: TRBJ2-2; CDR3 protein: CASKGRMNGELFF; CDR3 DNA: TGTGCCAGCAAGGGTCGCATGAACGGGGAGCTGTTTTTT
D gene: NA; V gene: TRBV4-1; clone size: NA; J gene: TRBJ1-3; CDR3 protein: CASSRRGQTGNTIYF; CDR3 DNA: TGCGCCAGCAGCCGCAGGGGTCAGACTGGAAACACCATATATTTT
D gene: TRBD1; V gene: TRBV5-1; clone size: NA; J gene: TRBJ1-1; CDR3 protein: CASSLDGTGGNTEAFF; CDR3 DNA: TGCGCCAGCAGCTTGGACGGGACAGGGGGGAACACTGAAGCTTTCTTT
D gene: NA; V gene: TRBV27; clone size: NA; J gene: TRBJ1-5; CDR3 protein: CASRLGHLSNQPQHF; CDR3 DNA: TGTGCCAGCAGATTGGGACACCTTAGCAATCAGCCCCAGCATTTT
D gene: NA; V gene: TRBV19; clone size: NA; J gene: TRBJ1-2; CDR3 protein: CASSIQLRATHGYTF; CDR3 DNA: TGTGCCAGTAGTATACAACTCAGGGCCACTCACGGCTACACCTTC
D gene: NA; V gene: TRBV24-1; clone size: NA; J gene: TRBJ2-7; CDR3 protein: CATSDPDGYEQYF; CDR3 DNA: TGTGCCACCAGTGATCCCGACGGCTACGAGCAGTACTTC
D gene: TRBD1; V gene: TRBV11-2; clone size: NA; J gene: TRBJ2-7; CDR3 protein: CASSLAGSLDRVTYEQYF; CDR3 DNA: TGTGCCAGCAGCTTAGCTGGGTCTCTTGACAGGGTGACCTACGAGCAGTACTTC
D gene: NA; V gene: TRBV19; clone size: medium-sized; J gene: TRBJ1-1; CDR3 protein: CASSIGANTEAFF; CDR3 DNA: TGTGCCAGTAGTATAGGGGCGAACACTGAAGCTTTCTTT
D gene: NA; V gene: TRBV9; clone size: NA; J gene: TRBJ2-6; CDR3 protein: CASSRWQGLSGANVLTF; CDR3 DNA: TGTGCCAGCAGCCGCTGGCAGGGGTTATCTGGGGCCAACGTCCTGACTTTC
D gene: NA; V gene: TRBV7-9; clone size: NA; J gene: TRBJ1-4; CDR3 protein: CASSQGQRERNEKLFF; CDR3 DNA: TGTGCCAGCAGCCAAGGACAAAGGGAGAGGAATGAAAAACTGTTTTTT
D gene: NA; V gene: TRBV27; clone size: NA; J gene: TRBJ1-2; CDR3 protein: CASSSGFGVAGDGYTF; CDR3 DNA: TGTGCCAGCAGTTCGGGTTTCGGGGTCGCAGGGGATGGCTACACCTTC
D gene: NA; V gene: TRBV10-2; clone size: hyperexpanded; J gene: TRBJ1-1; CDR3 protein: CASIWAVGDPNTEAFF; CDR3 DNA: TGCGCCAGCATTTGGGCGGTTGGGGATCCGAACACTGAAGCTTTCTTT
D gene: NA; V gene: TRBV24-1; clone size: NA; J gene: TRBJ2-6; CDR3 protein: CATSRGRSSGANVLTF; CDR3 DNA: TGTGCCACCAGTCGTGGCAGGTCCTCTGGGGCCAACGTCCTGACTTTC
D gene: NA; V gene: TRBV6-6; clone size: few; J gene: TRBJ2-3; CDR3 protein: CASSYIRGQGDTQYF; CDR3 DNA: TGTGCCAGCAGTTACATCCGGGGGCAGGGAGATACGCAGTATTTT
D gene: NA; V gene: TRBV7-7; clone size: NA; J gene: TRBJ2-1; CDR3 protein: CASSPSPYNEQFF; CDR3 DNA: TGTGCTAGCAGCCCCTCCCCCTACAATGAGCAGTTCTTC
D gene: NA; V gene: TRBV30; clone size: NA; J gene: TRBJ2-7; CDR3 protein: CAWSTGTFEQYF; CDR3 DNA: TGTGCCTGGAGTACTGGGACGTTTGAGCAGTACTTC
D gene: TRBD1; V gene: TRBV28; clone size: NA; J gene: TRBJ1-3; CDR3 protein: CASSSGTVFFRNTIYF; CDR3 DNA: TGTGCCAGCAGCTCCGGGACAGTCTTTTTTCGAAACACCATATATTTT
D gene: TRBD1; V gene: TRBV2; clone size: NA; J gene: TRBJ2-1; CDR3 protein: CASRRTGGSNEQFF; CDR3 DNA: TGTGCCAGCAGGCGGACAGGGGGTAGCAATGAGCAGTTCTTC
D gene: TRBD2; V gene: TRBV11-2; clone size: NA; J gene: TRBJ2-1; CDR3 protein: CASSSTRTSGYNEQFF; CDR3 DNA: TGTGCCAGCAGTTCGACTCGGACTAGCGGTTACAATGAGCAGTTCTTC
D gene: NA; V gene: TRBV10-3; clone size: once; J gene: TRBJ2-7; CDR3 protein: CAISESGRDRPSYEQYF; CDR3 DNA: TGTGCCATCAGTGAGTCCGGGAGGGACAGGCCCTCCTACGAGCAGTACTTC
D gene: NA; V gene: TRBV6-5; clone size: NA; J gene: TRBJ2-7; CDR3 protein: CASQGPGPSYEQYF; CDR3 DNA: TGTGCCAGCCAAGGGCCAGGGCCCTCCTACGAGCAGTACTTC